This T cell receptor beta chain was obtained from a study of T cells after posttransplantation cyclophosphamide. The study, taken as a whole, reports: Recipient CMV seropositivity and CMV reactivation strongly tracked TRB clonality. Donor-recipient repertoire similarity was low at 1-2 months, rising over year one. Skin or GI-infiltrating T cells shared few TRB sequences with blood.

Clones were read by immunoSEQ multiplex PCR, and TCRdb kept only the in-frame ones, dropping some. The table records 20,000 to 30,000 clones without singletons, the ten largest covering 4% to 5.5%. This clone came up many times. Its antigen is undetermined. This CDR3 comprises 15 residues. The V gene's germline CDR1 is LGHNA and CDR2 YNFKEQ. The V end lost 0 bases, the J end lost 7 bases, and 13 bases lay between the germline ends. The related graft donor's blood sample was taken on the day of bone marrow donation. The chain joins TRBV4-2 to TRBJ1-5; tentative D call: TRBD1 (5 bases). The receptor was isolated from a woman aged 45-65 years in good health, CMV-negative, and a related stem cell transplant donor. The sample comprised PBMCs. CDR3 nucleotide sequence: TGTGCCAGCAGCCAAGAAAGAAGGGGCGGACAGCCCCAGCATTTT. It specifies CASSQERRGGQPQHF.